This T cell receptor beta chain was sequenced for a study of cytomegalovirus exposure and HLA in healthy donors. The PCR employed 60 Vbeta primers together with 13 Jbeta primers. The table came from immunoSEQ multiplex PCR; TCRdb's copy has only in-frame clones and leaves some out. The sample lists more than 85,000 clones, 70% to 80% occurring once. This clone turned up a few times. What it recognizes is unknown. Germline V gene data show CDR1 as SGHDT and CDR2 as YYEEEE. The CDR3 runs to 16 residues. With V trimmed by 0 bases and J by 8 bases, 7 bases remained unmatched. The study, taken as a whole, reports: In a later analysis, TCR beta V- and J-gene trimming showed a link to a missense DCLRE1C variant. A later analysis reportedly identified an Asian-associated ancestry cluster as carrying fewer N-insertions than the approximately 710-donor mean. The authors assumed roughly uniform sequencing depth across donors for presence/absence analyses.

V gene TRBV5-6 combines with J gene TRBJ2-1; 11 bases align to TRBD2. Source material: PBMCs. This TCR was recovered from a woman younger than 35 in good health and CMV-seropositive. The CDR3 sequence: CASSLEFTSGSDEQFF. The CDR3, as DNA: TGTGCCAGCAGCTTGGAGTTTACTAGCGGGAGCGATGAGCAGTTCTTC.